The clone carrying this T cell receptor (beta chain) was recorded only once. In the study's own analysis: Counts of nucleated cells, estimated from reference gene primer amplification, were obtained. Some clones are missing from TCRdb's copy, which holds only in-frame ones; the method was immunoSEQ multiplex PCR. The V and J calls and clone size are taken from that table; D and trimming were inferred from the DNA. The profile covers approximately 490,000 clones, with roughly nine tenths appearing a single time and roughly 8% taken by the ten largest. This record comes from a study of blood T cell repertoires in COVID-19. Study-wide context: Sources were T cells, B-cell-depleted T cells, or PBMCs; the material itself was cDNA or gDNA.

The germline gives CDR1 SGHKS, CDR2 YYEKEE (reference sequence). Trimming took off 2 bases at V and 5 bases at J, with 14 bases between the two ends. The CDR3 spans 15 residues. The receptor's source is an older woman who had recovered from COVID-19. The rearrangement links TRBV5-5 to TRBJ1-5; the D gene is possibly TRBD1 (5 bases). Specimen: PBMCs or T cells enriched from blood (not recorded which). CDR3 region: CASSFLAGPYQPQHF. The CDR3 DNA is TGTGCCAGCAGCTTTTTAGCAGGGCCCTATCAGCCCCAGCATTTT. The full variable domain, in which reference TRBV5-5 and TRBJ1-5 provide the parts outside the CDR3, is DAGVTQSPTHLIKTRGQQVTLRCSPISGHKSVSWYQQVLGQGPQFIFQYYEKEERGRGNFPDRFSARQFPNYSSELNVNALLLGDSALYLCASSFLAGPYQPQHFGDGTRLSIL.